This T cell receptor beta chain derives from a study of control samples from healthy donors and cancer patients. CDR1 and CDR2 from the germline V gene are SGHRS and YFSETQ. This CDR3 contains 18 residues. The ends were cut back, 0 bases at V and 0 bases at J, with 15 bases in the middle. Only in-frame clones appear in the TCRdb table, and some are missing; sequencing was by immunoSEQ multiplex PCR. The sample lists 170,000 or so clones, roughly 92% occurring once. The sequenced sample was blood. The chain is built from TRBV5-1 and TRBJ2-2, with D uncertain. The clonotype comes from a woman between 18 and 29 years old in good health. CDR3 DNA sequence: TGCGCCAGCAGCTTGGGGCCCTCCTGGGAATCGAACACCGGGGAGCTGTTTTTT. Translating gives CASSLGPSWESNTGELFF.